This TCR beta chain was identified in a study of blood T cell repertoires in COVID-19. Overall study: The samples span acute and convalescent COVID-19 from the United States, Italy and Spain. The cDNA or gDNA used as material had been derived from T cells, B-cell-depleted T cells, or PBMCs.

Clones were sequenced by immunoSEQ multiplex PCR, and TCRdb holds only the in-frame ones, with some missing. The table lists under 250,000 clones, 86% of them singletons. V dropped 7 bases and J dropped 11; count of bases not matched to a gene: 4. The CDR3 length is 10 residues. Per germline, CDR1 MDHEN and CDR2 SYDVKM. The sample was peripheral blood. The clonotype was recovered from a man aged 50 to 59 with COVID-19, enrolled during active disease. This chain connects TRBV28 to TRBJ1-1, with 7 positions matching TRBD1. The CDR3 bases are TGTGCCAGCATCGGGACAGCTGCTTTCTTT. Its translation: CASIGTAAFF.